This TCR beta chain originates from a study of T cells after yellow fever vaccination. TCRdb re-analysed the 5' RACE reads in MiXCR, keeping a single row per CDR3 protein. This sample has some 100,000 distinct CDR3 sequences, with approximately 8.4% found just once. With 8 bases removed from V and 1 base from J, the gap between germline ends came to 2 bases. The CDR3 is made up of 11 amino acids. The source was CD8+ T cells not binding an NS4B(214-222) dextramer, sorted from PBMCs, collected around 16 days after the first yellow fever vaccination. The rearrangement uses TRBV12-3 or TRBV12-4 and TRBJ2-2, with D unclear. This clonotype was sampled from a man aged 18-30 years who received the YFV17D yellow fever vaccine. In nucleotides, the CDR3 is TGTGCCAGCGGGAACACCGGGGAGCTGTTTTTT. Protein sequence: CASGNTGELFF.